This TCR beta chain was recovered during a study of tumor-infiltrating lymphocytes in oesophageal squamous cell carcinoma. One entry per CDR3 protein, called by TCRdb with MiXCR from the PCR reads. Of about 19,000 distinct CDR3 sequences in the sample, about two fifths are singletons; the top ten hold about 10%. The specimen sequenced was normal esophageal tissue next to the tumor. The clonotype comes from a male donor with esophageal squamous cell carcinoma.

In DNA, the CDR3 is TGTGCCAGCAGTAGACCGGGACAGAGAGCCAAAAACATTCAGTACTTC. It specifies CASSRPGQRAKNIQYF. V and J are TRBV6-2 or TRBV6-3 and TRBJ2-4, with 7 positions matching TRBD1. Germline CDR1 is MNHEY and CDR2 is SVGEGT. After removal of 5 bases from V and 0 bases from J, the junction contained 7 bases not matched to a gene. The CDR3 has 16 amino acids.